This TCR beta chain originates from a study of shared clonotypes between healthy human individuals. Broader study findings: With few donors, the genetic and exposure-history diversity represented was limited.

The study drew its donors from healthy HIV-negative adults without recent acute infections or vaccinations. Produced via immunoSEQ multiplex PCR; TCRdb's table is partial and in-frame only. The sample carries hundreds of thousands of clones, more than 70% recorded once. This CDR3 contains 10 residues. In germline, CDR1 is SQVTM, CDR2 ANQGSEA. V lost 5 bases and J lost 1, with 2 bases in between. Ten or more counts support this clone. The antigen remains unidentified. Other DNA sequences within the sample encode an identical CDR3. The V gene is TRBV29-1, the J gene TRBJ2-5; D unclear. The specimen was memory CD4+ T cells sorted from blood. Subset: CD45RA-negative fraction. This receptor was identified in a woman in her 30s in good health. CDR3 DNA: TGCAGCGTTCTCCAAGAGACCCAGTACTTC. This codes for CSVLQETQYF.